The 3 T cell receptor beta chains below all came from one sample that was sequenced in a study of T cells in narcolepsy. The table came from immunoSEQ multiplex PCR; TCRdb's copy has only in-frame clones and leaves some out. This sample has tens of thousands of clones, with 80% to 85% found just once. Sample: memory (CD45RA-) CD4+ T cells from blood. The receptors were gathered from a human donor in good health.

The genes are TRBV29-1 and TRBJ1-4; D is perhaps TRBD1 (5 bases). Per germline, CDR1 SQVTM and CDR2 ANQGSEA. The CDR3 extends over 13 amino acids. The V end was cut by 7 bases, the J end by 2 bases, with 11 bases between. CDR3 protein: CSARGNTNEKLFF. In DNA form, the CDR3 reads TGCAGCGCGAGGGGTAACACTAATGAAAAACTGTTTTTT.

V and J are TRBV11-3 and TRBJ2-1; D uncertain. Germline CDR1 SGHNT, CDR2 YENEEA. This CDR3 is built from 13 residues. V dropped 4 bases and J dropped 8 bases, with 12 bases sitting between them. The CDR3 loop reads CASSSTFGDEQFF. The CDR3 DNA is TGTGCCAGCAGCTCAACTTTTGGAGATGAGCAGTTCTTC.

The chain joins TRBV6-5 to TRBJ1-1; unclear D gene. Germline V gene lookup returns CDR1 MNHEY and CDR2 SVGAGI. The CDR3 is 13 amino acids. Trimming left V 6 bases short and J 7 bases short, with 15 bases between. CDR3 sequence reads: CASSPGGLLEAFF. The CDR3 DNA sequence: TGTGCCAGCAGCCCGGGCGGGCTACTTGAAGCTTTCTTT.